This T cell receptor (beta chain) was identified in a study of memory CD4+ T cells and cytomegalovirus serostatus. Study-level results: About 40% of the roughly 160 known CMV-associated TCRbeta sequences appeared in CD4+ memory.

Single viable CD3+CD4+CD8-CD45RO+ cells were sorted as the memory CD4+ T cells. Donors' CMV status reflects serum IgG against pp150, pp28, p38, p52. This CDR3 comprises 16 residues. The V gene lost 4 bases and the J gene lost 1 base, with 17 bases spanning the gap. Germline V gene sequence: CDR1 SGHDN, CDR2 FVKESK. Regarding this clone: The antigen is undetermined.

Here immunoSEQ multiplex PCR was the method, and the copy in TCRdb shows in-frame clones only, minus some. The table records 65,000 to 95,000 clones, over 80% of them present only once. Sequenced material: memory CD4+ T cells from blood. The receptor comes from an adult in good health and CMV-seronegative. The chain uses TRBV14 and TRBJ2-7; D remains ambiguous. The CDR3 nucleotides read TGTGCCAGCAGCCCCCTCGTCGGGCTCGCTTCCTACGAGCAGTACTTC. It encodes CASSPLVGLASYEQYF.